Below are 5 T cell receptor beta chains sequenced from a single sample in a study of blood T cell repertoires in COVID-19. Assay: immunoSEQ multiplex PCR; the TCRdb copy retains only in-frame clones and omits some. The profile covers about 59,000 clones, with 91% appearing a single time and 8.6% taken by the ten largest. Specimen: peripheral blood. The origin of the receptors is a human donor in a cohort sampled during active COVID-19.

This rearrangement joins TRBV25-1 to TRBJ2-7; D gene unclear. Trimming left V 3 bases short and J 0 bases short, with 12 bases between. The CDR3 runs 15 residues. From germline, CDR1 is MGHDK and CDR2 SYGVNS. CDR3 nucleotides: TGTGCCAGCAGTGATCCTCGCGGTAGCTCCTACGAGCAGTACTTC. Its protein product is CASSDPRGSSYEQYF.

The genes are TRBV4-1 and TRBJ2-5; 10 bases agree with TRBD2. The CDR3 length is 16 residues. J was trimmed by 3 bases and V by 3 bases; bases with no gene match: 7. Germline CDR1 reads MGHRA; CDR2 reads YSYEKL. DNA for the CDR3: TGCGCCAGCAGCCAGACCTCCGGGACTAGCGAAGAGACCCAGTACTTC. Its translation: CASSQTSGTSEETQYF.

V is TRBV24-1 and J is TRBJ1-2, with D maybe TRBD1 (6 bases). This CDR3 spans 14 amino acids. The V end was cut by 3 bases, the J end by 5 bases, with 12 bases between. In germline, CDR1 is KGHDR, CDR2 SFDVKD. In nucleotides, the CDR3 is TGTGCCACCAGTGATCCCCAGAGGGGGTATGGCTACACCTTC. It is translated as CATSDPQRGYGYTF.

The chain combines TRBV7-3 with TRBJ2-5, with TRBD2 identical over 7 bases. Trimming removed 1 base from V and 5 bases from J; junction bases left unmatched: 4. The CDR3 runs 14 residues. CDR1 is SGHTA and CDR2 is FQGTGA in the germline V gene. The CDR3 loop reads CASSLSGRAETQYF. The CDR3 DNA follows: TGTGCCAGCAGCTTAAGTGGGAGGGCGGAGACCCAGTACTTC.

The chain uses TRBV11-2 and TRBJ1-1, with 9 bases fitting TRBD1. Trimming took 3 bases from V and 1 from J; bases not matched to a gene: 6. CDR1 is SGHAT, CDR2 FQNNGV, per germline. The CDR3 extends over 16 amino acids. The CDR3 DNA reads TGTGCCAGCAGCTTCCCCCGGACAGGGGAGAACACTGAAGCTTTCTTT. The encoded protein is CASSFPRTGENTEAFF.